The clone carrying this T cell receptor delta chain was found a few times. The antigen is unknown. One base separates it from a far larger clone, so it is likely a read error. Within the sample, other DNA sequences also encode this same CDR3. Flow sorting of PBMC yielded separate Vgamma9/Vdelta2+ and Vdelta2-negative gammadelta T cell populations for bulk repertoire analysis. TCRdb re-processed the multiplex PCR reads via CATT. The data contain approximately 90,000 delta-chain clones, 0.8% to 1% of them singletons. These data are taken from a study of γδ T cells in repeated Plasmodium falciparum infection. Study details: Malian gammadelta TCRs were studied during no-transmission periods and across acute malaria episodes. Findings and caveats of the study: Vdelta2-negative gammadelta repertoires, largely Vdelta1+, seemingly showed infection-driven waves of new clonal selection. Malian children's Vdelta2-negative repertoires appeared more expanded and less diverse than Australians'.

The CDR3 has 18 amino acids. The V gene's germline CDR1 is GEAIGNYY and CDR2 EKD. The source is a pool of human donors (malaria-infected and uninfected, not separated). Sequencing used gamma-delta T cells from blood. The V and J genes are TRDV2 and TRDJ1; 9 bases align to TRDD3. TCRdb gives no J gene; it was assigned here by matching the DNA to germline. CDR3 nucleotides: TGTGCTTGTTTCCCGTTACTGGGGGACTCCACTTACACCGATAAACTCATCTTT. Protein: CACFPLLGDSTYTDKLIF.